This section outlines one TCR beta chain sequence together with its context. Its antigen is currently unknown. These data are taken from a study of T-cell reconstitution after alpha-beta-depleted transplantation in children. The CDR3 contains 15 residues. Germline loops: CDR1 DFQATT, CDR2 SNEGSKA (reference sequence). Trimming at V came to 3 bases and at J to 7 bases, leaving 7 bases not matched to a gene. Points from the study as a whole: Alpha-beta T cells present about two months after transplant were reported to originate from several hundred expanded graft clones. At one year after transplant, newly produced T cells mostly accounted for T-cell counts and diversity.

This sample's TCRbeta library carried unique molecular identifier barcodes. A single record per CDR3 protein comes from TCRdb applying MiXCR to the PCR reads. The table records roughly 570,000 distinct CDR3 sequences, 25% to 30% of them present only once. This TCR was sampled from a boy under two years old with Wiskott-Aldrich syndrome, due to receive a stem cell transplant. The sequences come from PBMCs, collected before TCRalphabeta/CD19-depleted stem cell transplant. The genes are TRBV20-1 and TRBJ2-1; 12 nucleotides agree with TRBD2. The CDR3: CSASPLAGGPNEQFF. The CDR3 DNA follows: TGCAGTGCTAGTCCCCTAGCGGGAGGGCCTAATGAGCAGTTCTTC.